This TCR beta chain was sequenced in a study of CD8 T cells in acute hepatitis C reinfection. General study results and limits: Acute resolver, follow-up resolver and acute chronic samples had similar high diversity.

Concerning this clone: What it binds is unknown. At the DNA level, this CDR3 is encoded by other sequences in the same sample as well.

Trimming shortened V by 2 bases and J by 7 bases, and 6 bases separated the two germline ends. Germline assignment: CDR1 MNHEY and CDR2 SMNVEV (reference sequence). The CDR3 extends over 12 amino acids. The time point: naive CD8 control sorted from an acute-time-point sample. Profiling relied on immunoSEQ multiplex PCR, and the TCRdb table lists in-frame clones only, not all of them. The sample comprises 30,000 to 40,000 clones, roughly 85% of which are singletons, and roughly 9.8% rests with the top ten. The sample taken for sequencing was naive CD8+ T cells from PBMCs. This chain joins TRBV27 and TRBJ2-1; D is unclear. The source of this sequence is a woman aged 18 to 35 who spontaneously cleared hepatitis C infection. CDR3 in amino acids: CASSLLGNEQFF. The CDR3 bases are TGTGCCAGCAGTTTACTAGGGAATGAGCAGTTCTTC.